A single sample is the source of the 26 T cell receptor beta chains below, sequenced in a study of T cells in Graves' hyperthyroidism and ophthalmopathy. The source material, RNA transcripts, was used to amplify TCR beta CDR3 regions. Initially, a first-round RT-PCR of the TCR CDR3 employed the HTBI primer set. TCRdb reanalysed the multiplex PCR reads using MiXCR and keeps one entry per CDR3 protein. The sample holds under 550,000 distinct CDR3 sequences; roughly 13% are singletons and the top ten take 5.3%. The specimen was blood. Receptors originate from a woman under 30 with Graves' hyperthyroidism.

This clonotype has at least ten counts. V usage is TRBV20-1 and J usage is TRBJ2-1; TRBD2 aligns across 12 bases. CDR1 and CDR2 from the germline V gene are DFQATT and SNEGSKA (reference sequence). The CDR3 covers 15 residues. V was pared by 3 bases and J by 2 bases, with 2 bases of the junction left unmatched. CDR3 region: CSASGLAGPYNEQFF. The CDR3 nucleotides read TGCAGTGCTAGTGGACTAGCGGGACCCTACAATGAGCAGTTCTTC.

This clonotype was counted ten times or more. V usage is TRBV7-3 and J usage is TRBJ2-1, with 12 positions matching TRBD2. Germline V gene data show CDR1 as SGHTA and CDR2 as FQGTGA. The CDR3 contains 15 residues. After removal of 5 bases from V and 8 bases from J, the junction contained 7 bases not matched to a gene. The CDR3 nucleotides read TGTGCCAGCAGCCTAGCGGGAGGGAAGGGACATGAGCAGTTCTTC. Protein product: CASSLAGGKGHEQFF.

This clonotype appeared many times. This chain joins TRBV4-1 and TRBJ2-7; TRBD1 is a possible D gene (5 bases). The V gene lost 5 bases and the J gene lost 2 bases, with 16 bases spanning the gap. CDR3 size: 15 residues. Germline V lookup: CDR1 MGHRA, CDR2 YSYEKL. This CDR3 is CASSESPTGPYEQYF. DNA of the CDR3: TGCGCCAGCAGCGAAAGCCCAACAGGTCCCTACGAGCAGTACTTC.

V gene TRBV6-1 combines with J gene TRBJ2-2; 10 bases agree with TRBD1. This CDR3 contains 15 residues. Losses at the gene ends were 6 bases for V and 4 bases for J; bases not matched to a gene: 5. CDR1 MNHNS and CDR2 SASEGT come from the germline V gene. The CDR3, as DNA: TGTGCCAGCAGGAAAGACAGGGGGCCCACCGGGGAGCTGTTTTTT. It encodes CASRKDRGPTGELFF.

This clonotype occurred a few times. The chain links TRBV6-2 or TRBV6-3 to TRBJ2-7; D is possibly TRBD1 (6 bases). The ends were cut back, 5 bases at V and 1 base at J, with 18 bases in the middle. Germline lookup yields CDR1 MNHEY and CDR2 SVGEGT. The CDR3 extends over 16 amino acids. The CDR3 DNA is TGTGCCAGCAGTATAAACCGGGACACCCAATCCTACGAGCAGTACTTC. Protein product: CASSINRDTQSYEQYF.

This sequence joins TRBV20-1 and TRBJ1-2, with 9 nucleotides matching TRBD1. The CDR3 length is 14 residues. V shed 3 bases, J shed 4 bases, and the junction held 6 bases outside the gene matches. Germline assignment: CDR1 DFQATT and CDR2 SNEGSKA (reference sequence). The DNA for the CDR3 is TGCAGTGCTAGCGGAGACAGGGGGGCCTATGGCTACACCTTC. Residues: CSASGDRGAYGYTF.

The sample holds many counts of this clonotype. This chain joins TRBV10-3 and TRBJ1-2; 9 bases fit TRBD1. The CDR3 covers 14 residues. Trimming at V came to 8 bases and at J to 3 bases, leaving 7 bases not matched to a gene. Germline CDR1 ENHRY, CDR2 SYGVKD. For the CDR3, the DNA is TGTGCCATCGGAACAGGGGGCGCGGACTATGGCTACACCTTC. It encodes CAIGTGGADYGYTF.

This clonotype was recorded many times. J is TRBJ1-2 and V is TRBV28; no firm D call. Germline V lookup: CDR1 MDHEN, CDR2 SYDVKM. Trimming stripped 2 bases from V and 7 bases from J, with 14 bases between. CDR3 size: 14 residues. The DNA of the CDR3 is TGTGCCAGCAGTTTAACCAGAAGGGAAGGTGGCTACACCTTC. Translation gives CASSLTRREGGYTF.

This clonotype was seen at least ten times. The chain is built from TRBV7-2 and TRBJ1-1; D possibly corresponds to TRBD1 (5 bases). Trimming stripped 5 bases from V and 5 bases from J, with 15 bases between. Germline V lookup: CDR1 SGHTA, CDR2 FQGNSA. The CDR3 contains 14 residues. The CDR3 bases are TGTGCCAGCAGCCATGGGGACCGGGGAACTGAAGCTTTCTTT. It codes for CASSHGDRGTEAFF.

This clonotype occurred many times. V and J are TRBV10-3 and TRBJ2-5, with 8 bases aligning to TRBD2. The V gene end was trimmed by 4 bases and the J gene end by 4 bases; junction bases not matched to a gene: 14. Per germline, CDR1 ENHRY and CDR2 SYGVKD. There are 17 residues in the CDR3. CDR3 region: CAISVRREEGFRETQYF. CDR3 DNA sequence: TGTGCCATCAGTGTACGGCGGGAGGAGGGTTTTCGAGAGACCCAGTACTTC.

At least ten counts were recorded for this clonotype. The chain is built from TRBV9 and TRBJ2-5, with TRBD2 matching over 10 bases. V dropped 3 bases and J dropped 3; count of bases not matched to a gene: 2. Germline V CDR1 and CDR2: SGDLS, YYNGEE. The CDR3 consists of 14 residues. The CDR3 reads CASSAGLAKETQYF. The CDR3 DNA follows: TGTGCCAGCAGCGCGGGACTAGCGAAAGAGACCCAGTACTTC. Combining the CDR3 with reference TRBV9 and TRBJ2-5 gives the whole variable domain DSGVTQTPKHLITATGQRVTLRCSPRSGDLSVYWYQQSLDQGLQFLIQYYNGEERAKGNILERFSAQQFPDLHSELNLSSLELGDSALYFCASSAGLAKETQYFGPGTRLLVL.

This clonotype came up a few times. The chain is built from TRBV7-8 and TRBJ2-1; a weak D match, TRBD1 (7 bases). This CDR3 region has 21 residues. V gave up 0 bases and J gave up 2 bases, with 26 bases separating them. The germline V gene encodes CDR1 SGHVS and CDR2 FQNEAQ. CDR3 sequence reads: CASSLASQGGLREVPYNEQFF. CDR3 nucleotides: TGTGCCAGCAGCTTAGCTTCTCAGGGGGGACTTCGCGAGGTACCCTACAATGAGCAGTTCTTC. The full variable domain, rest sourced from reference TRBV7-8 and TRBJ2-1, is GAGVSQSPRYKVAKRGQDVALRCDPISGHVSLFWYQQALGQGPEFLTYFQNEAQLDKSGLPSDRFFAERPEGSVSTLKIQRTQQEDSAVYLCASSLASQGGLREVPYNEQFFGPGTRLTVL.

On this clonotype itself: This sequence may be a read error, since a much larger clone differs from it by one base. This sequence joins TRBV5-1 and TRBJ2-4; 7 nucleotides match TRBD2. J was trimmed by 5 bases and V by 3 bases; bases with no gene match: 5. The CDR3 sequence is 14 residues long. The germline CDR1 and CDR2 sequences are SGHRS and YFSETQ. CDR3 loop: CASSSGGNENIQYF. The CDR3 DNA reads as TGCGCCAGCAGCTCGGGAGGTAACGAAAACATTCAGTACTTC. The full variable domain, its missing parts supplied by reference TRBV5-1 and TRBJ2-4, is KAGVTQTPRYLIKTRGQQVTLSCSPISGHRSVSWYQQTPGQGLQFLFEYFSETQRNKGNFPGRFSGRQFSNSRSEMNVSTLELGDSALYLCASSSGGNENIQYFGAGTRLSVL.

This clonotype was observed many times. The rearrangement links TRBV5-1 to TRBJ2-1; 9 bases line up with TRBD2. V shed 4 bases and J 5 bases; nucleotides not matched to a gene: 4. The CDR3 runs to 14 residues. Germline V gives CDR1 SGHRS, CDR2 YFSETQ. The CDR3 region is CASSPGGRDNEQFF. CDR3 nucleotide sequence: TGCGCCAGCAGCCCCGGCGGGAGGGACAATGAGCAGTTCTTC.

This clonotype was seen at least ten times. The V and J genes are TRBV5-1 and TRBJ2-7; D possibly corresponds to TRBD1 (6 bases). This CDR3 contains 14 residues. Per germline, CDR1 SGHRS and CDR2 YFSETQ. V dropped 4 bases and J dropped 1 base, with 12 bases sitting between them. The CDR3 coding sequence is TGCGCCAGCAGCCCCCGGACAGATTCCTACGAGCAGTACTTC. Protein: CASSPRTDSYEQYF.

The rearrangement links TRBV12-5 to TRBJ2-1; 7 bases line up with TRBD2. This CDR3 spans 15 amino acids. CDR1 LGHNT and CDR2 FRNRAP come from the germline V gene. V lost 1 base to trimming and J lost 2 bases; unmatched junction nucleotides: 2. Written as DNA, the CDR3 is TGTGCTAGTGGTTTGGCCGGGACTACCTACAATGAGCAGTTCTTC. Protein: CASGLAGTTYNEQFF.

This clonotype appeared many times. V is TRBV11-1 and J is TRBJ2-7; D gene unclear. The CDR3 consists of 15 residues. V was clipped by 5 bases and J by 0 bases, with 14 bases between them. Germline V gene data show CDR1 as SGHAT and CDR2 as FQDESV (reference sequence). CDR3 nucleotide sequence: TGTGCCAGCAGCCCGGGTCGGGCGAGCTCCTACGAGCAGTACTTC. Its translation: CASSPGRASSYEQYF.

This clonotype was counted ten times or more. V and J are TRBV30 and TRBJ2-7, with D possibly TRBD2 on 6 matching bases. With 0 bases removed from V and 2 bases from J, the gap between germline ends came to 11 bases. Germline V gene data show CDR1 as GTSNPN and CDR2 as SVGIG (reference sequence). The CDR3 loop spans 14 amino acids. CDR3 region: CAWSVRSGTYEQYF. Written as DNA, the CDR3 is TGTGCCTGGAGTGTACGTAGCGGAACCTACGAGCAGTACTTC.

This clonotype was seen repeatedly, ten times or more. V gene TRBV29-1 combines with J gene TRBJ2-5; D gene uncertain. The V end was cut by 4 bases, the J end by 2 bases, with 17 bases between. The germline V gene has CDR1 SQVTM and CDR2 ANQGSEA. The CDR3 loop spans 15 amino acids. CDR3 in amino acids: CSVAPPADPQETQYF. CDR3 coding DNA: TGCAGCGTTGCCCCACCTGCGGACCCGCAAGAGACCCAGTACTTC. Full variable domain (outside the CDR3, taken from reference TRBV29-1 and TRBJ2-5): SAVISQKPSRDICQRGTSLTIQCQVDSQVTMMFWYRQQPGQSLTLIATANQGSEATYESGFVIDKFPISRPNLTFSTLTVSNMSPEDSSIYLCSVAPPADPQETQYFGPGTRLLVL.

This clonotype was recorded at least ten times. V is TRBV3-1 and J is TRBJ2-7, with 8 bases identical to TRBD2. The V gene end was trimmed by 2 bases and the J gene end by 2 bases; junction bases not matched to a gene: 5. CDR3 length: 15 amino acids. CDR1 is LGHDT and CDR2 is YNNKEL in the germline V gene (reference sequence). CDR3 region: CASSQNPLAAYEQYF. The DNA of the CDR3 is TGTGCCAGCAGCCAAAACCCACTAGCGGCCTACGAGCAGTACTTC.

This clonotype was recorded at least ten times. The gene calls are TRBV10-3 and TRBJ2-1, with D perhaps TRBD1 or TRBD2 (5 bases each). CDR3 length: 12 residues. The V end lost 4 bases, the J end lost 5 bases, and 6 bases lay between the germline ends. Per the germline V gene, CDR1 is ENHRY and CDR2 is SYGVKD. The CDR3 DNA reads as TGTGCCATCAGTGTGGGGGACAATGAGCAGTTCTTC. Encoded protein: CAISVGDNEQFF.

This clonotype was counted many times. The V gene is TRBV7-6, the J gene TRBJ2-3, with 8 bases aligning to TRBD1. Trimming at V came to 5 bases and at J to 1 base, leaving 5 bases not matched to a gene. The CDR3 length is 15 residues. From germline, CDR1 is SGHVS and CDR2 FNYEAQ. The CDR3 region is CASSQGTGRTDTQYF. The CDR3 DNA reads as TGTGCCAGCAGCCAAGGGACAGGACGCACAGATACGCAGTATTTT.

This clonotype occurred many times. The V gene is TRBV20-1, the J gene TRBJ2-3, with 9 bases fitting TRBD2. CDR1 is DFQATT and CDR2 is SNEGSKA in the germline V gene (reference sequence). The CDR3 loop spans 17 amino acids. V shed 3 bases, J shed 6 bases, and the junction held 16 bases outside the gene matches. DNA for the CDR3: TGCAGTGCTAGTCCCAGTTTTAGCGGGAGTACGCTGGATACGCAGTATTTT. The encoded protein is CSASPSFSGSTLDTQYF.

This clonotype has ten or more counts. The CDR3 protein is CATSTGQGFYYAFF. CDR3 sequence (DNA): TGTGCCACCAGCACCGGACAGGGGTTTTATTATGCTTTCTTT. The chain is built from TRBV15 and TRBJ1-1; 9 nucleotides align to TRBD1. The CDR3 extends over 14 amino acids. The V gene's germline CDR1 is LNHNV and CDR2 YYDKDF (reference sequence). J lost 11 bases, V lost 4 bases, and 11 bases had no gene match.

The table lists this clonotype with many counts. This rearrangement joins TRBV27 to TRBJ2-1, with 10 bases matching TRBD2. The CDR3 has 16 residues. V lost 2 bases and J lost 2; bases outside the gene matches: 3. Germline V gene sequence: CDR1 MNHEY, CDR2 SMNVEV (reference sequence). CDR3 protein: CASSLEAGGAYNEQFF. CDR3 sequence (DNA): TGTGCCAGCAGTTTAGAAGCGGGAGGGGCCTACAATGAGCAGTTCTTC.

This clonotype was detected ten times or more. At one boundary the junction diverges from the germline segment, which might be a read error. The rearrangement links TRBV5-1 to TRBJ2-7, with TRBD2 identical over 7 bases. The V gene's germline CDR1 is SGHRS and CDR2 YFSETQ. The CDR3 has 14 residues. CDR3 residues: CASSLEGGTYEQYF. Written as DNA, the CDR3 is TGTGCCAGCAGTTTAGAGGGAGGGACTTACGAGCAGTACTTC.